This record looks at one TCR beta chain sequence and its context. This sample was taken from a study of T cell changes during pregnancy in multiple sclerosis. The CDR3 is made up of 15 amino acids. Looked up from germline, CDR1 is SGHTA and CDR2 is FQGNSA. The trim removed 5 bases at V and 3 bases at J, leaving 6 bases unmatched. Some clones are missing from TCRdb's copy, which holds only in-frame ones; the method was immunoSEQ multiplex PCR. The sample lists 50,000 or so clones, 80% to 95% occurring once. V gene TRBV7-2 combines with J gene TRBJ2-1; 8 bases agree with TRBD2. This specimen was CD4+ T cells from peripheral blood mononuclear cells, taken in the third trimester of pregnancy. The TCR was taken from a female donor with multiple sclerosis, enrolled in a pregnancy study. DNA of the CDR3: TGTGCCAGCAGCCAGGGCGGGGGGAACTACAATGAGCAGTTCTTC. Translating it yields CASSQGGGNYNEQFF.